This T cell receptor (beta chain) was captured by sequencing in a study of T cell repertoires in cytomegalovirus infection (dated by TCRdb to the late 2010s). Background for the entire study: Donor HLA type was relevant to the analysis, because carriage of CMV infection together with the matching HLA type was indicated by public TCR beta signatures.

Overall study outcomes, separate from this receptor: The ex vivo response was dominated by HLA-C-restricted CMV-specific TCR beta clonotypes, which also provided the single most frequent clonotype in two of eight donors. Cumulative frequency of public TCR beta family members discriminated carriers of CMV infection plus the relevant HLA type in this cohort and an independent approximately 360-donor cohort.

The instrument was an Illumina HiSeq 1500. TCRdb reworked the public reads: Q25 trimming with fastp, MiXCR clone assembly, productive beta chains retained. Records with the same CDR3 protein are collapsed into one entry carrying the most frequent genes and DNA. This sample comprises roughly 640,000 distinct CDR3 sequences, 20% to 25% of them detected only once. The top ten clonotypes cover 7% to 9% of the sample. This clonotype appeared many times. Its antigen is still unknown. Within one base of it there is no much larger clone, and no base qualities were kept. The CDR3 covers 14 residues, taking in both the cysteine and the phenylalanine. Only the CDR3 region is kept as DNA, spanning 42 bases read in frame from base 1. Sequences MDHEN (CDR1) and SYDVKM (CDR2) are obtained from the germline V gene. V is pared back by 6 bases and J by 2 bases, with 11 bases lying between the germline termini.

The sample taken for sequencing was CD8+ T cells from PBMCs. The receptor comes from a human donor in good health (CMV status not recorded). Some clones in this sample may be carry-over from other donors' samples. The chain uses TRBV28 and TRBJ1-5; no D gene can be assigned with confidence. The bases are TGTGCCAGCAGATCGTTGGTAGGCAATCAGCCCCAGCATTTT. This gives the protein CASRSLVGNQPQHF.